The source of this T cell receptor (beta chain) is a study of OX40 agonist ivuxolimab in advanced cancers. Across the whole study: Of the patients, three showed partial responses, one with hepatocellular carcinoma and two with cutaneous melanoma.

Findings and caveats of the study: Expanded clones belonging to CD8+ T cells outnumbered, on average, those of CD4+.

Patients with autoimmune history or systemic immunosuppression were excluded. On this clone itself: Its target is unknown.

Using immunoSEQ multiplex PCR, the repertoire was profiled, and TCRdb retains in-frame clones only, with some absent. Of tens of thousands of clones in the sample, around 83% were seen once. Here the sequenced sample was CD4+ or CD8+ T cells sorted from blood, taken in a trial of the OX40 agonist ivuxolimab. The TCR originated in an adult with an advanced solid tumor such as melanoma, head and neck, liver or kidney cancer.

CDR3 DNA sequence: TGCGCCAGCAGTCAATCCGGGACTAATCGGGAGCAGTACTTC. Amino acid sequence: CASSQSGTNREQYF. The J gene is TRBJ2-5, the V gene TRBV23-1, with TRBD2 matching 7 bases. TRBV23-1 is flagged as an ORF with uncertain function. V lost 0 bases and J lost 11; bases outside the gene matches: 9. CDR3 length equals 14 residues.